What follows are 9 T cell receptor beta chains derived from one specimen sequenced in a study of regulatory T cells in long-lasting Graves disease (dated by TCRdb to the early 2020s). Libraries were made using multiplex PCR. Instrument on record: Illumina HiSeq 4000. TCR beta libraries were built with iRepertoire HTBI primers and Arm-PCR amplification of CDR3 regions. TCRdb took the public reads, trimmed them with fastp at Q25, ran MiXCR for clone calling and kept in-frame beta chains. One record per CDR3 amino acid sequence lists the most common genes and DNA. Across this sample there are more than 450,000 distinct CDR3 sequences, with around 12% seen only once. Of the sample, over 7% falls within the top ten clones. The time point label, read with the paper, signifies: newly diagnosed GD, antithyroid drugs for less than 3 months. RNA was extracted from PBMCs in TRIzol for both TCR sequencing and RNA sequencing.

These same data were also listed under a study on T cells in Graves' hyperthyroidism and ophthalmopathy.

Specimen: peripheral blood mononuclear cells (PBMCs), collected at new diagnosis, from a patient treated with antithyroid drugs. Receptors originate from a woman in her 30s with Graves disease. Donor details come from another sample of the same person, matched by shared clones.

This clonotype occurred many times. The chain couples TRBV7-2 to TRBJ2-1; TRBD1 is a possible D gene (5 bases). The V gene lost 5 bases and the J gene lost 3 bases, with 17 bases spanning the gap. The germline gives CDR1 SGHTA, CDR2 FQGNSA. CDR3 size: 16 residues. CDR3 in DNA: TGTGCCAGCAGCGCTCATCGACAGACCCGCTACAATGAGCAGTTCTTC. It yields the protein CASSAHRQTRYNEQFF.

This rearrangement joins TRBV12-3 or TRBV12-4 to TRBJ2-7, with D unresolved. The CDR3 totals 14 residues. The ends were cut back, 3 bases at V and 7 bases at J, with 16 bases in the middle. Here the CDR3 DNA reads TGTGCCAGCAGTTTGACGGTGGGGTTTCGGGAGCAGTACGTC. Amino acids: CASSLTVGFREQYV.

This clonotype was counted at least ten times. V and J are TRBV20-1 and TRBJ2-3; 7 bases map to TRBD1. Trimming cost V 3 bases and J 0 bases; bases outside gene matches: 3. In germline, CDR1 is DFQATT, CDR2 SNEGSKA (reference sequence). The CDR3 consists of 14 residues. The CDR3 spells CSARGDSSTDTQYF. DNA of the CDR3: TGCAGTGCTAGGGGGGACAGTAGCACAGATACGCAGTATTTT.

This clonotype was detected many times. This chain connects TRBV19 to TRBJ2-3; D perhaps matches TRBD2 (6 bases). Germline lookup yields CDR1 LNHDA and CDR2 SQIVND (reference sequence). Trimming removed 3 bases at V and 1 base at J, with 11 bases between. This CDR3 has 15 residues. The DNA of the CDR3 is TGTGCCAGTAGTATCGGAGGGTTCGGCACAGATACGCAGTATTTT. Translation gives CASSIGGFGTDTQYF.

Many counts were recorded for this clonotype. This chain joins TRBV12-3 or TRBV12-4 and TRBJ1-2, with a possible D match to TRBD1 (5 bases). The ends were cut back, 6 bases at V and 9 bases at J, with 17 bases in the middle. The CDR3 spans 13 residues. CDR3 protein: CASSIIGTFSYTF. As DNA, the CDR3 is TGTGCCAGCAGCATTATCGGGACTTTCAGCTACACCTTC.

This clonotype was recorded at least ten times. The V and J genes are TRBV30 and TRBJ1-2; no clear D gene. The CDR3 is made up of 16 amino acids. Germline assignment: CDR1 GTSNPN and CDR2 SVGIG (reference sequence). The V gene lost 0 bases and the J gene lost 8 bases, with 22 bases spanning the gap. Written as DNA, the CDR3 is TGTGCCTGGAGTGTAAAACTAACAGTCCTTCGGCGGGGCTACACCTTC. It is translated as CAWSVKLTVLRRGYTF.

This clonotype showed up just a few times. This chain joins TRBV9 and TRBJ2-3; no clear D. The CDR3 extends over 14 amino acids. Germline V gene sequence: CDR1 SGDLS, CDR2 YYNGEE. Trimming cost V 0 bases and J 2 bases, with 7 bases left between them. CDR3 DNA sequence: TGTGCCAGCAGCGTAGCTCCGGTCACAGATACGCAGTATTTT. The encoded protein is CASSVAPVTDTQYF. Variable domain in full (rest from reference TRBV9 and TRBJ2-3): DSGVTQTPKHLITATGQRVTLRCSPRSGDLSVYWYQQSLDQGLQFLIQYYNGEERAKGNILERFSAQQFPDLHSELNLSSLELGDSALYFCASSVAPVTDTQYFGPGTRLTVL.

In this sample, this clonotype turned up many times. The CDR3 spells CASSLTSGRGTQYF. The CDR3 DNA is TGTGCCAGCAGCTTGACTAGCGGGAGAGGTACGCAGTATTTT. This chain joins TRBV6-1 and TRBJ2-3; 12 bases align to TRBD2. This CDR3 region has 14 residues. CDR1 MNHNS and CDR2 SASEGT come from the germline V gene. J was trimmed by 8 bases and V by 6 bases; bases with no gene match: 6.

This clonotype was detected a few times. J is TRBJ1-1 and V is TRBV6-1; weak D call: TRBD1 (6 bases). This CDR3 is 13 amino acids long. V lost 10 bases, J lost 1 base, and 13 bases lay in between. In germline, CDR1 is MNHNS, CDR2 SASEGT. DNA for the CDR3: TGTGCCACCAACAGGGACGGGAACACTGAAGCTTTCTTT. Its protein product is CATNRDGNTEAFF.